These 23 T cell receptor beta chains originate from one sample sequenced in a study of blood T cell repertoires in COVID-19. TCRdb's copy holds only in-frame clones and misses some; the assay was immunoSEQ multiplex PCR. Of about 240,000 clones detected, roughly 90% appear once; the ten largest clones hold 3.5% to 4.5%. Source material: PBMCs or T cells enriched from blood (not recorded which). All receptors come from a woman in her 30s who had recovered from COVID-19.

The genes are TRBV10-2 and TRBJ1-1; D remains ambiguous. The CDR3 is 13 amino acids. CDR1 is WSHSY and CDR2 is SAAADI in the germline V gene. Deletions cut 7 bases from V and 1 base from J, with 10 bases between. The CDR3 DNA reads TGCGCCAGCACAAAACAGACGAACACTGAAGCTTTCTTT. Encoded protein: CASTKQTNTEAFF.

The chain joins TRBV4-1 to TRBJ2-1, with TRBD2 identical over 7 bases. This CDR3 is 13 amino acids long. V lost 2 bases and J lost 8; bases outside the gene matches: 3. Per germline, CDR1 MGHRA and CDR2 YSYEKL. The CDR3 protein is CASSQPSGDEQFF. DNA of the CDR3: TGCGCCAGCAGCCAACCTAGCGGAGATGAGCAGTTCTTC.

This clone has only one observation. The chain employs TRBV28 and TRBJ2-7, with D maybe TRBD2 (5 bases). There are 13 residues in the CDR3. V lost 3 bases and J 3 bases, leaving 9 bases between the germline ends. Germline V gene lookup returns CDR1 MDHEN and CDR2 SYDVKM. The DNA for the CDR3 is TGTGCCAGCAGTTTTTTACGGGACTACGAGCAGTACTTC. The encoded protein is CASSFLRDYEQYF.

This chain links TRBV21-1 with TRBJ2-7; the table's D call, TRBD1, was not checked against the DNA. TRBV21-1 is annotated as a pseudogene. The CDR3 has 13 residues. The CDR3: CASRKGQPYEQYF. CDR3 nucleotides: TGTGCCAGCAGAAAAGGACAGCCCTACGAGCAGTACTTC.

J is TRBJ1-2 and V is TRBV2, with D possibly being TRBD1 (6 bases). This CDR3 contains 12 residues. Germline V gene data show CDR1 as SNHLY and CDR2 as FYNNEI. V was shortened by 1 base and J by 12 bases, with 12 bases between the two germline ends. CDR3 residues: CASSEDRATHTF. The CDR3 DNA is TGTGCCAGCAGTGAAGACAGGGCGACCCACACCTTC.

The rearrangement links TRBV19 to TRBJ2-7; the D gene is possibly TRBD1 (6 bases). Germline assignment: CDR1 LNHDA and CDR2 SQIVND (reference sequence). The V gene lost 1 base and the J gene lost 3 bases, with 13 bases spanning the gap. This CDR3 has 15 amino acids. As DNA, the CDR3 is TGTGCCAGTAGTATAGGCGGCGGCAGGGGCTACGAGCAGTACTTC. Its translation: CASSIGGGRGYEQYF. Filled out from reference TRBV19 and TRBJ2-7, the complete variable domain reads DGGITQSPKYLFRKEGQNVTLSCEQNLNHDAMYWYRQDPGQGLRLIYYSQIVNDFQKGDIAEGYSVSREKKESFPLTVTSAQKNPTAFYLCASSIGGGRGYEQYFGPGTRLTVT.

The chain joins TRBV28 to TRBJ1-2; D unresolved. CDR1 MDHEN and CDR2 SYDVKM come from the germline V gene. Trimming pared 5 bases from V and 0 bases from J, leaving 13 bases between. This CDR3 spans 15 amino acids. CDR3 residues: CASSPRGKANYGYTF. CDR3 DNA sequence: TGTGCCAGCAGTCCCCGCGGAAAAGCTAACTATGGCTACACCTTC.

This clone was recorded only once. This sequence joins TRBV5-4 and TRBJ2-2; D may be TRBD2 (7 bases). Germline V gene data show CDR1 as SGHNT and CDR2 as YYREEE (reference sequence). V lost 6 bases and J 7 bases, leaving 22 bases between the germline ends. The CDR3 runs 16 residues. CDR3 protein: CASTEGGERGNGELFF. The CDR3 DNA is TGTGCCAGCACCGAAGGGGGGGAAAGAGGGAACGGGGAGCTGTTTTTT.

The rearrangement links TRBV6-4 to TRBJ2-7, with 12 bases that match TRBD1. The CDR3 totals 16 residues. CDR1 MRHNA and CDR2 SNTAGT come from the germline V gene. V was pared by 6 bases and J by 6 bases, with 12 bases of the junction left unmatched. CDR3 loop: CASSPLPGQGASEQYF. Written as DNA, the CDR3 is TGTGCCAGCAGCCCACTCCCGGGACAGGGGGCTAGCGAGCAGTACTTC.

The CDR3 DNA is TGTGCCAGCAGCTTAGGAGTGGGCTGGACAGGGCAAGAAAAACTGTTTTTT. Protein product: CASSLGVGWTGQEKLFF. The rearrangement links TRBV11-2 to TRBJ1-4, with 8 bases identical to TRBD1. The CDR3 sequence is 17 residues long. J lost 8 bases, V lost 1 base, and 12 bases had no gene match. Germline V gene sequence: CDR1 SGHAT, CDR2 FQNNGV.

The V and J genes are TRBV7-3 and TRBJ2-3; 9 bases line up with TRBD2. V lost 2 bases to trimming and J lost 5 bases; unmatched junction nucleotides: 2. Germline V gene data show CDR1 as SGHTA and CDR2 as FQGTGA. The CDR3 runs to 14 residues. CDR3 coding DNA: TGTGCCAGCAGCTTACAAGCGGGAGGAGATACGCAGTATTTT. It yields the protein CASSLQAGGDTQYF.

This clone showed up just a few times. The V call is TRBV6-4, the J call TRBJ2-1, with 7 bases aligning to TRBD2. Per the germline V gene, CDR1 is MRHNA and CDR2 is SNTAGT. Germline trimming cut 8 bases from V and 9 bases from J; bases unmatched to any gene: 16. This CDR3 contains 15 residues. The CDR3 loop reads CASLRGESAGGEQFF. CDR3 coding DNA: TGTGCCAGCCTCCGGGGGGAGTCCGCCGGTGGTGAGCAGTTCTTC.

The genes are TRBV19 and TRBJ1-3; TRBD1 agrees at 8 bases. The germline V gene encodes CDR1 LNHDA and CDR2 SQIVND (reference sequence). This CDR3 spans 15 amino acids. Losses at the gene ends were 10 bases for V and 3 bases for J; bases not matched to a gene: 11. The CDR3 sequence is CATKQGAQLGNTIYF. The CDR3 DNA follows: TGTGCCACTAAGCAGGGGGCTCAGCTTGGAAACACCATATATTTT.

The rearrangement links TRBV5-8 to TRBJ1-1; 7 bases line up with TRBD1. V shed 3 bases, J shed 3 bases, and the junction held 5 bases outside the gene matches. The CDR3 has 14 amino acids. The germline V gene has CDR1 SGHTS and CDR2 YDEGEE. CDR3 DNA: TGTGCCAGCAGCTCCCAGACAGGGTACACTGAAGCTTTCTTT. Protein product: CASSSQTGYTEAFF.

CDR3 coding DNA: TGCGCCAGCAGCTTGGTCGAGCGCGGGGACAATGAGCAGTTCTTC. This sequence encodes CASSLVERGDNEQFF. The V gene is TRBV5-1, the J gene TRBJ2-1; a weak D match, TRBD2 (6 bases). From germline, CDR1 is SGHRS and CDR2 YFSETQ. With 0 bases removed from V and 5 bases from J, the gap between germline ends came to 12 bases. CDR3 length: 15 residues.

CDR3 sequence (DNA): TGTGCCAGCAGGGTTTTAGGACAGGGGCCCCCCCTCTCTGGGGCCAACGTCCTGACTTTC. This translates into CASRVLGQGPPLSGANVLTF. The chain joins TRBV27 to TRBJ2-6; 9 bases align to TRBD1. The CDR3 covers 20 residues. Germline-derived CDR1 and CDR2 are MNHEY and SMNVEV (reference sequence). V was pared by 6 bases and J by 0 bases, with 15 bases of the junction left unmatched.

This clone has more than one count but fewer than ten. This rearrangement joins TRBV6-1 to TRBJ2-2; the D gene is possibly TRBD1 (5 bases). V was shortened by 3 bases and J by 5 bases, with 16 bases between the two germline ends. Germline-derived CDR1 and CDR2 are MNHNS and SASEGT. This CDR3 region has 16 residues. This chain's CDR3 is CASSDPGSSLTGELFF. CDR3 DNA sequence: TGTGCCAGCAGTGATCCAGGGTCCTCTCTGACCGGGGAGCTGTTTTTT.

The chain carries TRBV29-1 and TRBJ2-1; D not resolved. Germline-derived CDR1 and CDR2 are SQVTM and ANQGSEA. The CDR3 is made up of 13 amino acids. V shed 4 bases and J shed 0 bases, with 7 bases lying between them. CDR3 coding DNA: TGCAGCGTTGTGGCCTTCTCCTACAATGAGCAGTTCTTC. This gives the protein CSVVAFSYNEQFF.

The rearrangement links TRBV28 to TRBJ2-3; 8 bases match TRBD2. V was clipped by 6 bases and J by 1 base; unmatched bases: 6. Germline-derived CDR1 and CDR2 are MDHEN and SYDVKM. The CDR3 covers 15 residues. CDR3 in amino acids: CASSILAARTDTQYF. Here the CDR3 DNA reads TGTGCCAGCAGCATACTAGCGGCCCGCACAGATACGCAGTATTTT.

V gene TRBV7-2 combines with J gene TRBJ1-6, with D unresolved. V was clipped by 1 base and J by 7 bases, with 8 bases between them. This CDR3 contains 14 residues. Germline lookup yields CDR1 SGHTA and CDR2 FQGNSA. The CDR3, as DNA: TGTGCCAGCAGCTTAGTGCCGGAGAATTCACCCCTCCACTTT. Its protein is CASSLVPENSPLHF.

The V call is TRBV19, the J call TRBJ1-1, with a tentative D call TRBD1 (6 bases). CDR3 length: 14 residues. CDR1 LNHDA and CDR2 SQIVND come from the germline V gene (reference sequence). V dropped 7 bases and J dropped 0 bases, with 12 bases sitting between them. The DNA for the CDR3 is TGTGCCAGTAAAACACAGGGCGTGAACACTGAAGCTTTCTTT. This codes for CASKTQGVNTEAFF.

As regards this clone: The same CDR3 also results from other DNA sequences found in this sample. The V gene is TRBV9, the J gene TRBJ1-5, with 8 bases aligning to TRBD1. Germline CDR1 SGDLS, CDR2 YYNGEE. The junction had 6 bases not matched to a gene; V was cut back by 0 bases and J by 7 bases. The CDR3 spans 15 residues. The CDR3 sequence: CASSVGQGANQPQHF. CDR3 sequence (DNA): TGTGCCAGCAGCGTAGGGCAGGGGGCTAACCAGCCCCAGCATTTT.

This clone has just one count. CDR3 sequence (DNA): TGTGCCAGCAGGCCCACAGGGGTAACTGAAGCTTTCTTT. It is translated as CASRPTGVTEAFF. The chain couples TRBV2 to TRBJ1-1, with 7 bases identical to TRBD1. Germline CDR1 and CDR2: SNHLY and FYNNEI. Losses at the gene ends were 6 bases for V and 5 bases for J; bases not matched to a gene: 6. The CDR3 runs to 13 residues.